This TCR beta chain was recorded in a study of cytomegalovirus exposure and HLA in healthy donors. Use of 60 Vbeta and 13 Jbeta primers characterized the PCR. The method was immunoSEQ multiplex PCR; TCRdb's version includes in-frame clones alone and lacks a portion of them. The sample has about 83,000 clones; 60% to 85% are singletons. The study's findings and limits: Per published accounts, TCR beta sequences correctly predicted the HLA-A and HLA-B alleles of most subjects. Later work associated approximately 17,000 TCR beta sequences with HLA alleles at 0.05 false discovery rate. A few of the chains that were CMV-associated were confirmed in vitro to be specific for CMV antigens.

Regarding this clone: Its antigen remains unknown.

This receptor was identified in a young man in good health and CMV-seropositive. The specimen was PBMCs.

CDR3 sequence: CASSDPNRGTEAFF. The CDR3, as DNA: TGCGCCAGCAGCGATCCGAACCGGGGTACTGAAGCTTTCTTT. V is TRBV5-1 and J is TRBJ1-1, with no clear D. The length of the CDR3 is 14 residues. Germline values: CDR1 SGHRS, CDR2 YFSETQ. Trimming cost V 4 bases and J 5 bases, with 15 bases left between them.